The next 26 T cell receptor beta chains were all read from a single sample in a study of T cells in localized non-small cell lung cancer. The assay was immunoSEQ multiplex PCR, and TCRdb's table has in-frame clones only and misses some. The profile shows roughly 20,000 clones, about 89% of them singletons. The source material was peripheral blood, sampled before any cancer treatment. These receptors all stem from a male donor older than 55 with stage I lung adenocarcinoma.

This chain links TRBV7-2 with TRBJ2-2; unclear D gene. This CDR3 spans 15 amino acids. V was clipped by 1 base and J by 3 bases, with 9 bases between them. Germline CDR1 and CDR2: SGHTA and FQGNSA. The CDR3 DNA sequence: TGTGCCAGCAGCTTAGGAAGTCCCGACACCGGGGAGCTGTTTTTT. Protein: CASSLGSPDTGELFF. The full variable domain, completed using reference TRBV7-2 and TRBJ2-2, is GAGVSQSPSNKVTEKGKDVELRCDPISGHTALYWYRQSLGQGLEFLIYFQGNSAPDKSGLPSDRFSAERTGGSVSTLTIQRTQQEDSAVYLCASSLGSPDTGELFFGEGSRLTVL.

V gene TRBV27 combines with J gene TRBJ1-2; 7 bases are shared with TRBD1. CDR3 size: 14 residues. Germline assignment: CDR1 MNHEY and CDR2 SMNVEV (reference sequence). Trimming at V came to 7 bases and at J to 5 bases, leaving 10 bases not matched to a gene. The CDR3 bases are TGTGCCAGCATCATCGGGACAGAGCGGTATGGCTACACCTTC. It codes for CASIIGTERYGYTF.

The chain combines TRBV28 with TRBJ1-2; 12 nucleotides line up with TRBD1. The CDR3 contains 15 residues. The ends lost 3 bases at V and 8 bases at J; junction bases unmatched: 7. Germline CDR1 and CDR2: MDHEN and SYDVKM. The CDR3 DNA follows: TGTGCCAGCAGTTTGACGGGACAGGGGGCGGGAGGCTACACCTTC. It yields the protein CASSLTGQGAGGYTF.

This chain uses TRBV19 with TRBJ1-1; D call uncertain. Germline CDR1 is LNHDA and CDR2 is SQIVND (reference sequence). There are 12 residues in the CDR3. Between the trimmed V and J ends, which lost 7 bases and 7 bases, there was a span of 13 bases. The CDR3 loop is CASIGVFFEAFF. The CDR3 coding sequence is TGTGCCAGTATCGGGGTCTTCTTTGAAGCTTTCTTT.

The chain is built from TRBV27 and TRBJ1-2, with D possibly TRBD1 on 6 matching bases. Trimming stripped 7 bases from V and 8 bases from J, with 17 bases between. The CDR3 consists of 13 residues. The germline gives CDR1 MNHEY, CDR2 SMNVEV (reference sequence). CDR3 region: CASKANGGNGYTF. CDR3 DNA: TGTGCCAGCAAAGCCAACGGGGGCAACGGCTACACCTTC.

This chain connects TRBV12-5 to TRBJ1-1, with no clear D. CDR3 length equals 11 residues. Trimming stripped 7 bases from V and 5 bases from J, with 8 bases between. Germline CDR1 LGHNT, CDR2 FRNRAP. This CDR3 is CASARETEAFF. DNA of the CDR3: TGTGCTAGTGCTCGAGAGACTGAAGCTTTCTTT.

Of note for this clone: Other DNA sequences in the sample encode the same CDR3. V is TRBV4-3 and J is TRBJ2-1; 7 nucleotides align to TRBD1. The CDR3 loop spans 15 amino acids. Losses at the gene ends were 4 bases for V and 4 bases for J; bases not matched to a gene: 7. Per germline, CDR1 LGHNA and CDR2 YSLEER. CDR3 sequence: CASSPRGRIYNEQFF. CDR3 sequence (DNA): TGCGCCAGCAGCCCGAGGGGGCGCATATACAATGAGCAGTTCTTC.

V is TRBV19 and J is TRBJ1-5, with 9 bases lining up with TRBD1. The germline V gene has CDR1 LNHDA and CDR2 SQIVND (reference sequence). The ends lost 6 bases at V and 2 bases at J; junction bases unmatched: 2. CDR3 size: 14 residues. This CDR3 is CASRGQGGNQPQHF. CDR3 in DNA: TGTGCCAGTAGGGGACAGGGTGGCAATCAGCCCCAGCATTTT. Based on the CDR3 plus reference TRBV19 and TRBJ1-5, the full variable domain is DGGITQSPKYLFRKEGQNVTLSCEQNLNHDAMYWYRQDPGQGLRLIYYSQIVNDFQKGDIAEGYSVSREKKESFPLTVTSAQKNPTAFYLCASRGQGGNQPQHFGDGTRLSIL.

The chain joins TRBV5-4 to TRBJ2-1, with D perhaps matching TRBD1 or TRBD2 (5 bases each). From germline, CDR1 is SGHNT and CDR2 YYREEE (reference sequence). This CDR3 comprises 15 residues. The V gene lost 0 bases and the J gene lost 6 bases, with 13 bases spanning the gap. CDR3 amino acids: CASSLGGNLPNEQFF. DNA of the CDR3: TGTGCCAGCAGCTTGGGGGGGAATCTACCCAATGAGCAGTTCTTC.

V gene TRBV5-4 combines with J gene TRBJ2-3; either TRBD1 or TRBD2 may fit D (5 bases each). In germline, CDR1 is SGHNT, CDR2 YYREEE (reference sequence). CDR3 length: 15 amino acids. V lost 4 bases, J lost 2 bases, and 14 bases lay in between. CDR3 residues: CASSRDPRTTDTQYF. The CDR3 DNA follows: TGTGCCAGCAGCCGGGACCCACGAACCACAGATACGCAGTATTTT. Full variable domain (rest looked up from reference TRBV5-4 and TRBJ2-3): ETGVTQSPTHLIKTRGQQVTLRCSSQSGHNTVSWYQQALGQGPQFIFQYYREEENGRGNFPPRFSGLQFPNYSSELNVNALELDDSALYLCASSRDPRTTDTQYFGPGTRLTVL.

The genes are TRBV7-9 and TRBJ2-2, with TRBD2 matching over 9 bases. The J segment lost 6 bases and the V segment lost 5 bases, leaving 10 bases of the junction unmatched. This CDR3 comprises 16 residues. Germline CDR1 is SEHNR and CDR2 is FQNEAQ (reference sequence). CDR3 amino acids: CASSLDLAGVAGELFF. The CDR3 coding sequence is TGTGCCAGCAGCCTTGATTTAGCGGGAGTAGCCGGGGAGCTGTTTTTT. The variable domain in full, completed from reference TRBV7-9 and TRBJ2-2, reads DTGVSQNPRHKITKRGQNVTFRCDPISEHNRLYWYRQTLGQGPEFLTYFQNEAQLEKSRLLSDRFSAERPKGSFSTLEIQRTEQGDSAMYLCASSLDLAGVAGELFFGEGSRLTVL.

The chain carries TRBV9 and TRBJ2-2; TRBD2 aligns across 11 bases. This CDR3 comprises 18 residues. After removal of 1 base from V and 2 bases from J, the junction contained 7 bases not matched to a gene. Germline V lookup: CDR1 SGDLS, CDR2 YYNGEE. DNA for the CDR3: TGTGCCAGCAGCGTAACGGGACTAGCGGAACCAAACACCGGGGAGCTGTTTTTT. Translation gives CASSVTGLAEPNTGELFF.

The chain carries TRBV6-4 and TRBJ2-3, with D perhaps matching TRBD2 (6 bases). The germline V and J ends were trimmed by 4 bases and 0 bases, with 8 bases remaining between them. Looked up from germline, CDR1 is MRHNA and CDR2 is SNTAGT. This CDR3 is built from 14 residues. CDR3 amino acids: CASSVGTSTDTQYF. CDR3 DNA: TGTGCCAGCAGTGTTGGGACTAGCACAGATACGCAGTATTTT.

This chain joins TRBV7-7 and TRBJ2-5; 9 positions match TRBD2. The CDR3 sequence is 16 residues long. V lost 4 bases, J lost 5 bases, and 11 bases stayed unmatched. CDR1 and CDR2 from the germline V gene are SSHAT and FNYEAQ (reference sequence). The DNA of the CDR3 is TGTGCCAGCAGCTCTCATAGCGGGAGTGAAACGGAGACCCAGTACTTC. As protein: CASSSHSGSETETQYF.

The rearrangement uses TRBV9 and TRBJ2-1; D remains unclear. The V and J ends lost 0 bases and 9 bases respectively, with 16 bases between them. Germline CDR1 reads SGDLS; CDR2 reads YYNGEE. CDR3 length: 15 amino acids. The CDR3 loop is CASSVAPEPAGEQFF. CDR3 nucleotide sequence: TGTGCCAGCAGCGTAGCCCCCGAACCAGCCGGTGAGCAGTTCTTC.

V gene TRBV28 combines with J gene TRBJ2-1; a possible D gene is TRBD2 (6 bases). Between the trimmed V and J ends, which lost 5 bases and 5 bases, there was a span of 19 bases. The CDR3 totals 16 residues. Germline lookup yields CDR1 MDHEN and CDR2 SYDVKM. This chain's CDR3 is CASSPPGTRKNNEQFF. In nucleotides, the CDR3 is TGTGCCAGCAGTCCTCCCGGGACTCGGAAGAACAATGAGCAGTTCTTC. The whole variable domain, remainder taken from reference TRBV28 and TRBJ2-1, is DVKVTQSSRYLVKRTGEKVFLECVQDMDHENMFWYRQDPGLGLRLIYFSYDVKMKEKGDIPEGYSVSREKKERFSLILESASTNQTSMYLCASSPPGTRKNNEQFFGPGTRLTVL.

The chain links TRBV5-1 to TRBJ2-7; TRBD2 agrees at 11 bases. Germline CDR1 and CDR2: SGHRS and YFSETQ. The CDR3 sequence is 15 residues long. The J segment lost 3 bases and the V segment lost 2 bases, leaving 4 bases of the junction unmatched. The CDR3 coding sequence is TGCGCCAGCAGCTTAGCCGGGACTAGCGGCTACGAGCAGTACTTC. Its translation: CASSLAGTSGYEQYF.

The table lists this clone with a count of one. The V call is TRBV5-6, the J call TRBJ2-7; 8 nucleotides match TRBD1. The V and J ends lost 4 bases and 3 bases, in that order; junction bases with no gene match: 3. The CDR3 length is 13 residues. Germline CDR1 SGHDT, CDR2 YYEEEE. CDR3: CASSRDRSYEQYF. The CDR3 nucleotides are TGTGCCAGCAGCCGGGACAGGAGCTACGAGCAGTACTTC.

Here the CDR3 DNA reads TGTGCCAGCTCACCTTTAACCGGGACTAGCGGTTACAATGAGCAGTTCTTC. It encodes CASSPLTGTSGYNEQFF. This rearrangement joins TRBV18 to TRBJ2-1; TRBD2 agrees at 11 bases. CDR3 length: 17 amino acids. CDR1 and CDR2 from the germline V gene are KGHSH and LQKENI. V lost 3 bases to trimming and J lost 4 bases; unmatched junction nucleotides: 8.

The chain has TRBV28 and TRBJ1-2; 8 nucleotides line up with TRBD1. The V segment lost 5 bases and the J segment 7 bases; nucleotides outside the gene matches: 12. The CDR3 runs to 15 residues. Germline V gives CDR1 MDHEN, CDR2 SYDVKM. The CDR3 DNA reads TGTGCCAGCAGTGAGGACAGGGCCCGGCGTAGTGGCTACACCTTC. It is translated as CASSEDRARRSGYTF.

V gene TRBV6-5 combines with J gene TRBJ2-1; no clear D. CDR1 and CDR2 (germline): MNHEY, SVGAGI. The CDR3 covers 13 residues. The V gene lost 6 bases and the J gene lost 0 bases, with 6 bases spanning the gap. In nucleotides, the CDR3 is TGTGCCAGCAGCCCCGGCTCCTACAATGAGCAGTTCTTC. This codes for CASSPGSYNEQFF.

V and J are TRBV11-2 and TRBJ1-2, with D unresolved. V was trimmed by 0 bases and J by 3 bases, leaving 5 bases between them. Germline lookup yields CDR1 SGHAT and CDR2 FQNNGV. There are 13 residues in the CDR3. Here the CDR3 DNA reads TGTGCCAGCAGCTTAGACGGTGACTATGGCTACACCTTC. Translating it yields CASSLDGDYGYTF.

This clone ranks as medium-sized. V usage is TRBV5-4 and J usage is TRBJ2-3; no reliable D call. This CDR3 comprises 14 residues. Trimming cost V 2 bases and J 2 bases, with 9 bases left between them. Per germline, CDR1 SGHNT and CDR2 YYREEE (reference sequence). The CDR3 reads CASSFEVFTDTQYF. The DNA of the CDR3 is TGTGCCAGCAGCTTTGAGGTGTTCACAGATACGCAGTATTTT. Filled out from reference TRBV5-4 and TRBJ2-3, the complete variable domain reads ETGVTQSPTHLIKTRGQQVTLRCSSQSGHNTVSWYQQALGQGPQFIFQYYREEENGRGNFPPRFSGLQFPNYSSELNVNALELDDSALYLCASSFEVFTDTQYFGPGTRLTVL.

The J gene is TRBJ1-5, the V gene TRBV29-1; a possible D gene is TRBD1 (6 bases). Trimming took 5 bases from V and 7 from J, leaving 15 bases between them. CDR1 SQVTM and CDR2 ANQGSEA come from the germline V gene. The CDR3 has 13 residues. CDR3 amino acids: CSVIQGFGQPQHF. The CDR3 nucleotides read TGCAGCGTTATACAGGGTTTCGGACAGCCCCAGCATTTT.

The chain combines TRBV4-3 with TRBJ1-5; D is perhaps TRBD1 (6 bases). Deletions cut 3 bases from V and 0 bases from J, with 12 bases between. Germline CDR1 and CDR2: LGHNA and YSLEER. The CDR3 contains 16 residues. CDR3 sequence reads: CASSQGLGASNQPQHF. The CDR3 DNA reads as TGCGCCAGCAGCCAGGGACTGGGGGCTAGCAATCAGCCCCAGCATTTT.

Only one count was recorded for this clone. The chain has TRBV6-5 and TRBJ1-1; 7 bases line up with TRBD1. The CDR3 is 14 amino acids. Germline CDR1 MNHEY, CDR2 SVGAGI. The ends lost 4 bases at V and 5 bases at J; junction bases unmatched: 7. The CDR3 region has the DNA TGTGCCAGCAGTTCGACAGGGTTTTGGACTGAAGCTTTCTTT. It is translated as CASSSTGFWTEAFF.